These 28 T cell receptor beta chains share one sample of origin, sequenced in a study of immune evolution from preneoplasia to lung adenocarcinoma. Data came from immunoSEQ multiplex PCR; TCRdb stores just in-frame clones and leaves some out. The data hold just over 14,000 clones, with 81% observed a single time. Sequencing input: FFPE minimally invasive lung adenocarcinoma tissue. The source is a person between 60 and 80 years old with lung adenocarcinoma.

This chain connects TRBV15 to TRBJ1-5, with 8 positions matching TRBD1. V lost 9 bases to trimming and J lost 2 bases; unmatched junction nucleotides: 0. CDR1 LNHNV and CDR2 YYDKDF come from the germline V gene (reference sequence). CDR3 length equals 12 residues. CDR3 bases: TGTGCCACGGACAGGGGCAATCAGCCCCAGCATTTT. This translates into CATDRGNQPQHF.

This clone was detected once. The V gene is TRBV2, the J gene TRBJ2-7; 8 bases agree with TRBD1. Germline CDR1 SNHLY, CDR2 FYNNEI. The CDR3 contains 15 residues. The V and J ends lost 6 bases and 0 bases, in that order; junction bases with no gene match: 7. CDR3 sequence (DNA): TGTGCCAGCAGGGAAAGAACAGGGGGCTCCTACGAGCAGTACTTC. It yields the protein CASRERTGGSYEQYF.

V usage is TRBV28 and J usage is TRBJ2-7; 7 nucleotides agree with TRBD2. Germline lookup yields CDR1 MDHEN and CDR2 SYDVKM. The CDR3 runs 16 residues. The ends lost 6 bases at V and 3 bases at J; junction bases unmatched: 14. In nucleotides, the CDR3 is TGTGCCAGCAGCTACCCGGCGGGGGAGAAGCGCTACGAGCAGTACTTC. It is translated as CASSYPAGEKRYEQYF.

The chain has TRBV27 and TRBJ2-1, with a possible D match to TRBD1 (6 bases). The ends were cut back, 8 bases at V and 7 bases at J, with 15 bases in the middle. This CDR3 contains 13 residues. Germline CDR1 MNHEY, CDR2 SMNVEV (reference sequence). The CDR3 nucleotides read TGTGCCAGCTTTAAACAGGGTTTAAATGAGCAGTTCTTC. This codes for CASFKQGLNEQFF.

J is TRBJ1-5 and V is TRBV10-3; possible D gene TRBD1, 5 bases. This CDR3 is built from 13 residues. The germline V gene encodes CDR1 ENHRY and CDR2 SYGVKD. The CDR3 DNA follows: TGTGCTCACCGGGAAGGGGGCAATCAGCCCCAGCATTTT. This sequence encodes CAHREGGNQPQHF.

The rearrangement joins TRBV18 to TRBJ1-2, with D possibly matching TRBD1 (6 bases). V lost 2 bases and J lost 2, with 9 bases in between. Germline CDR1 and CDR2: KGHSH and LQKENI. The CDR3 has 14 amino acids. The CDR3 region is CASSPAQGNYGYTF. CDR3 nucleotides: TGTGCCAGCTCACCAGCACAGGGCAACTATGGCTACACCTTC.

The gene calls are TRBV6-5 and TRBJ1-1; D gene unclear. The germline V and J ends were trimmed by 9 bases and 1 base, with 15 bases remaining between them. Germline assignment: CDR1 MNHEY and CDR2 SVGAGI. The CDR3 loop spans 14 amino acids. The CDR3 sequence: CASTTGSGNTEAFF. As DNA, the CDR3 is TGTGCCAGTACTACGGGGTCGGGGAACACTGAAGCTTTCTTT.

This clone has more than one count but fewer than ten. The chain recombines TRBV7-3 with TRBJ2-2, with D perhaps matching TRBD2 (6 bases). The CDR3 runs 15 residues. V shed 2 bases and J shed 4 bases, with 11 bases lying between them. Germline loops: CDR1 SGHTA, CDR2 FQGTGA. CDR3 in DNA: TGTGCCAGCAGCTTATTCGGGGGACTCACCGGGGAGCTGTTTTTT. Protein sequence: CASSLFGGLTGELFF.

The rearrangement uses TRBV9 and TRBJ2-3; 12 bases map to TRBD2. V lost 4 bases, J lost 5 bases, and 11 bases stayed unmatched. From germline, CDR1 is SGDLS and CDR2 YYNGEE. The CDR3 has 17 residues. The CDR3 is CASSQTSGGRYGDTQYF. In DNA, the CDR3 is TGTGCCAGCAGCCAGACTAGCGGGGGCAGGTACGGAGATACGCAGTATTTT.

The chain combines TRBV10-3 with TRBJ2-7; 8 bases align to TRBD1. The germline V gene encodes CDR1 ENHRY and CDR2 SYGVKD. The trim removed 3 bases at V and 0 bases at J, leaving 4 bases unmatched. This CDR3 comprises 15 residues. This CDR3 is CAISDLDRVSYEQYF. The CDR3 DNA reads TGTGCCATCAGTGATTTGGACAGGGTCTCCTACGAGCAGTACTTC.

As to this clone: Other DNA sequences of this sample code for an identical CDR3. V and J are TRBV25-1 and TRBJ1-5; D uncertain. The CDR3 runs to 15 residues. Trimming shortened V by 2 bases and J by 3 bases, and 11 bases separated the two germline ends. The germline CDR1 and CDR2 sequences are MGHDK and SYGVNS. The CDR3 sequence is CASSESWDDNQPQHF. The CDR3, as DNA: TGTGCCAGCAGTGAAAGCTGGGATGACAATCAGCCCCAGCATTTT.

The rearrangement joins TRBV18 to TRBJ1-6; TRBD1 is a possible D gene (6 bases). Germline CDR1 and CDR2: KGHSH and LQKENI. This CDR3 has 16 residues. Trimming pared 1 base from V and 14 bases from J, leaving 21 bases between. CDR3 bases: TGTGCCAGCTCACCACGCGTGACAGGCCGCTTCGGGGCCCTCCACTTT. Its protein is CASSPRVTGRFGALHF.

The rearrangement joins TRBV2 to TRBJ2-5, with TRBD2 identical over 7 bases. The germline V gene has CDR1 SNHLY and CDR2 FYNNEI. The CDR3 consists of 13 residues. Trimming removed 5 bases from V and 4 bases from J; junction bases left unmatched: 4. The CDR3 sequence is CASSLKRGETQYF. CDR3 DNA sequence: TGTGCCAGCAGTTTGAAGCGGGGAGAGACCCAGTACTTC.

The chain has TRBV27 and TRBJ1-5; D call uncertain. CDR1 is MNHEY, CDR2 SMNVEV, per germline (reference sequence). CDR3 length equals 14 residues. V lost 0 bases and J lost 0, with 3 bases in between. CDR3 nucleotides: TGTGCCAGCAGTTTATCCGGTAGCAATCAGCCCCAGCATTTT. Translated, it gives CASSLSGSNQPQHF.

The rearrangement joins TRBV6-1 to TRBJ2-1; D is ambiguous. The ends were cut back, 6 bases at V and 9 bases at J, with 9 bases in the middle. The CDR3 runs 11 residues. Germline lookup yields CDR1 MNHNS and CDR2 SASEGT. The CDR3 is CASSPVTEQFF. DNA for the CDR3: TGTGCCAGCAGCCCAGTTACTGAGCAGTTCTTC.

The chain employs TRBV30 and TRBJ1-1; 7 positions match TRBD1. This CDR3 contains 15 residues. Unmatched junction bases numbered 7, after V lost 3 bases and J lost 0 bases. Looked up from germline, CDR1 is GTSNPN and CDR2 is SVGIG (reference sequence). Here the CDR3 reads CAWSRWDSMNTEAFF. The CDR3 coding sequence is TGTGCCTGGAGCCGATGGGACAGCATGAACACTGAAGCTTTCTTT. Full variable domain (missing parts from reference TRBV30 and TRBJ1-1): SQTIHQWPATLVQPVGSPLSLECTVEGTSNPNLYWYRQAAGRGLQLLFYSVGIGQISSEVPQNLSASRPQDRQFILSSKKLLLSDSGFYLCAWSRWDSMNTEAFFGQGTRLTVV.

V and J are TRBV5-5 and TRBJ2-1; D may be TRBD1 (5 bases). The CDR3 is 15 residues long. The V end was cut by 3 bases, the J end by 0 bases, with 10 bases between. Germline loops: CDR1 SGHKS, CDR2 YYEKEE (reference sequence). The CDR3: CASSSRQNSYNEQFF. The CDR3, as DNA: TGTGCCAGCAGCTCACGACAGAACTCCTACAATGAGCAGTTCTTC.

The chain carries TRBV11-2 and TRBJ1-1, with no clear D. The CDR3 runs to 12 residues. Germline V gene lookup returns CDR1 SGHAT and CDR2 FQNNGV. The V end lost 1 base, the J end lost 8 bases, and 8 bases lay between the germline ends. The CDR3 nucleotides are TGTGCCAGCAGCTTAGTGGCAACCGAAGCTTTCTTT. Its translation: CASSLVATEAFF.

The chain couples TRBV7-6 to TRBJ1-3, with D unresolved. Trimming cost V 5 bases and J 4 bases, with 15 bases left between them. The CDR3 contains 15 residues. Germline assignment: CDR1 SGHVS and CDR2 FNYEAQ. CDR3 coding DNA: TGTGCCAGCAGCCTCCCGAGGGCACCAGGAAACACCATATATTTT. The encoded protein is CASSLPRAPGNTIYF.

In this sample, this clone turned up once. The V and J genes are TRBV27 and TRBJ2-5, with 8 bases matching TRBD2. This CDR3 comprises 15 residues. J was trimmed by 4 bases and V by 0 bases; bases with no gene match: 4. The germline V gene encodes CDR1 MNHEY and CDR2 SMNVEV (reference sequence). The CDR3 region is CASSLSWLAGETQYF. The CDR3, as DNA: TGTGCCAGCAGTTTATCCTGGCTAGCGGGAGAGACCCAGTACTTC.

CDR3 nucleotides: TGTGCCAGCAGGCTAGGGGTGGGAACTGAAGCTTTCTTT. Amino acids: CASRLGVGTEAFF. This chain uses TRBV27 with TRBJ1-1; weak D call: TRBD1 (5 bases). This CDR3 is 13 amino acids long. The germline gives CDR1 MNHEY, CDR2 SMNVEV (reference sequence). The V and J ends lost 6 bases and 5 bases respectively, with 13 bases between them.

This chain joins TRBV7-9 and TRBJ2-7; TRBD1 matches 8 bases. This CDR3 has 17 residues. The germline CDR1 and CDR2 sequences are SEHNR and FQNEAQ (reference sequence). Trimming took 2 bases from V and 3 from J; bases not matched to a gene: 12. This chain's CDR3 is CASSLTRGGTGHYEQYF. The CDR3 bases are TGTGCCAGCAGCTTAACGCGAGGAGGGACAGGACACTACGAGCAGTACTTC.

In its sample, this clone was seen once. The chain carries TRBV9 and TRBJ1-1, with D tentatively TRBD1 (5 bases). The V end lost 2 bases, the J end lost 2 bases, and 13 bases lay between the germline ends. The CDR3 loop spans 15 amino acids. Looked up from germline, CDR1 is SGDLS and CDR2 is YYNGEE. The DNA of the CDR3 is TGTGCCAGCAGCGTTTTCGGGACGGGTAACACTGAAGCTTTCTTT. Translation: CASSVFGTGNTEAFF.

This clone was counted once. The rearrangement links TRBV5-1 to TRBJ1-2; TRBD1 matches at 7 bases. J lost 8 bases, V lost 2 bases, and 6 bases had no gene match. This CDR3 contains 13 residues. CDR1 is SGHRS, CDR2 YFSETQ, per germline. CDR3 DNA: TGCGCCAGCAGCTTCGAGGGGGCAGGAGGCTACACCTTC. Its translation is CASSFEGAGGYTF.

In DNA form, the CDR3 reads TGTGCCACTAGGGACTGGCGGGAGGGTAGGGACTACGAGCAGTACTTC. Encoded protein: CATRDWREGRDYEQYF. This chain joins TRBV6-4 and TRBJ2-7; TRBD2 aligns across 9 bases. Trimming cost V 10 bases and J 3 bases; bases outside gene matches: 16. Germline CDR1 reads MRHNA; CDR2 reads SNTAGT. CDR3 size: 16 residues.

This clone was counted a single time. The chain recombines TRBV7-3 with TRBJ2-3; D not resolved. The CDR3 extends over 13 amino acids. In germline, CDR1 is SGHTA, CDR2 FQGTGA. V gave up 5 bases and J gave up 0 bases, with 6 bases separating them. CDR3 loop: CASSPPSTDTQYF. The CDR3 nucleotides are TGTGCCAGCAGCCCCCCTAGCACAGATACGCAGTATTTT.

In this sample, this clone turned up a few times. The chain recombines TRBV6-4 with TRBJ1-1; no clear D. CDR3 size: 14 residues. Between the trimmed V and J ends, which lost 6 bases and 5 bases, there was a span of 16 bases. The germline CDR1 and CDR2 sequences are MRHNA and SNTAGT. The CDR3 nucleotides are TGTGCCAGCAGCCTGAAACCCGGGGTTACTGAAGCTTTCTTT. This sequence encodes CASSLKPGVTEAFF.

The genes are TRBV30 and TRBJ1-1, with a possible D match to TRBD1 (5 bases). V was pared by 1 base and J by 0 bases, with 12 bases between. The length of the CDR3 is 15 residues. CDR1 and CDR2 (germline): GTSNPN, SVGIG (reference sequence). The CDR3 here is CAWSGREMLNTEAFF. CDR3 nucleotides: TGTGCCTGGAGTGGCAGGGAGATGTTGAACACTGAAGCTTTCTTT.